This is a list of T cell receptor beta chains from one sample in a study of identical twins' blood T cells. TCRdb re-called the 5' RACE reads with MiXCR, one entry per CDR3 protein. The sample lists fewer than 450,000 distinct CDR3 sequences; approximately 30% were seen once. Sequencing was performed on PBMCs. These receptors were collected from a woman aged 18 to 49 in good health. Both conserved end residues are part of each CDR3. Fields, in order: D gene, V gene, J gene, clone size, CDR3 protein, CDR3 DNA. D genes are given only for firm matches. The size field is filled for only some rows; it gives once, few, many or a size class.

>.|TRBV7-6|TRBJ1-5|few
CASSAGAHSNQPQHF
TGTGCCAGCAGCGCGGGAGCCCATAGCAATCAGCCCCAGCATTTT
>.|TRBV2|TRBJ2-2|many
CASSEQGDTGELFF
TGTGCCAGCAGTGAACAGGGAGACACCGGGGAGCTGTTTTTT
>.|TRBV7-8|TRBJ1-5|.
CASSFVIGDQPQHF
TGTGCCAGCAGCTTCGTTATCGGCGATCAGCCCCAGCATTTT
>.|TRBV18|TRBJ1-1|few
CASRTGSNTEAFF
TGTGCCAGCCGCACAGGGTCGAACACTGAAGCTTTCTTT
>TRBD1|TRBV19|TRBJ2-2|.
CASSPRDRGLTGELFF
TGTGCCAGTAGTCCCAGGGACAGGGGGCTCACCGGGGAGCTGTTTTTT
>.|TRBV3-1|TRBJ2-1|.
CASSQGGNYNEQFF
TGTGCCAGCAGCCAAGGGGGGAACTACAATGAGCAGTTCTTC
>.|TRBV20-1|TRBJ1-3|few
CSASRPAGNTIYF
TGCAGTGCTAGCCGCCCTGCTGGAAACACCATATATTTT
>TRBD1|TRBV25-1|TRBJ2-7|.
CASSAVGTVSYEQYF
TGTGCCAGCAGTGCCGTCGGGACAGTCTCCTACGAGCAGTACTTC
>.|TRBV6-1|TRBJ1-1|.
CASSVGFTEAFF
TGTGCCAGCAGTGTGGGGTTCACTGAAGCTTTCTTT
>TRBD2|TRBV4-2|TRBJ2-3|many
CASSQDESGGADTQYF
TGTGCCAGCAGCCAAGATGAAAGCGGGGGGGCAGATACGCAGTATTTT
>.|TRBV20-1|TRBJ1-4|.
CSAGGGAAGKLFF
TGCAGTGCTGGGGGGGGGGCAGCAGGAAAACTGTTTTTT